These 32 T cell receptor beta chains were all obtained from the same sample, sequenced in a study of CD8+ T cells in alopecia areata. cDNA serving as the sequencing template came from extracted, reverse transcribed RNA. The assay was immunoSEQ multiplex PCR, and TCRdb's table has in-frame clones only and misses some. The table has around 180,000 clones, 60% seen once; the top ten hold just over 1%. Indicated treatment: oral pan-JAK inhibitor, 5-10 mg twice daily. Sequencing was performed on CD4+ T cells sorted from blood, taken at week 24, from a patient treated with tofacitinib. These receptors were taken from a human donor with alopecia areata.

The V call is TRBV29-1, the J call TRBJ2-1; no clear D gene. Trimming took 5 bases from V and 11 from J, leaving 10 bases between them. The CDR3 spans 10 residues. Germline V gene sequence: CDR1 SQVTM, CDR2 ANQGSEA. DNA for the CDR3: TGCAGCGTTTCGCTCCTCCAGCAGTTCTTC. It translates to CSVSLLQQFF.

This chain joins TRBV29-1 and TRBJ1-2, with D uncertain. V was clipped by 3 bases and J by 5 bases, with 16 bases between them. Germline V CDR1 and CDR2: SQVTM, ANQGSEA. This CDR3 comprises 14 residues. The CDR3, as DNA: TGCAGCGTTGAGGGAACAGAGGATCGGTATGGCTACACCTTC. Its protein product is CSVEGTEDRYGYTF.

This clone was counted between two and nine times. The gene calls are TRBV27 and TRBJ1-6, with 7 bases fitting TRBD1. V trimming: 6 bases; J trimming: 0 bases; junction bases outside the gene matches: 17. Looked up from germline, CDR1 is MNHEY and CDR2 is SMNVEV (reference sequence). The CDR3 extends over 20 amino acids. The CDR3 DNA sequence: TGTGCCAGCAGCTCACTTCCGGGACAGTCCTTCAACTCCTATAATTCACCCCTCCACTTT. Translation gives CASSSLPGQSFNSYNSPLHF.

The V gene is TRBV27, the J gene TRBJ2-7; D might be TRBD2 (5 bases). Trimming removed 7 bases from V and 2 bases from J, with 18 bases in between. The length of the CDR3 is 15 residues. Per germline, CDR1 MNHEY and CDR2 SMNVEV (reference sequence). The CDR3 reads CASTPRGNRPYEQYF. As DNA, the CDR3 is TGTGCCAGCACCCCCCGAGGGAATAGACCCTACGAGCAGTACTTC.

The rearrangement uses TRBV11-2 and TRBJ1-6; no firm D call. This CDR3 contains 15 residues. The germline V gene encodes CDR1 SGHAT and CDR2 FQNNGV. Trimming removed 3 bases at V and 11 bases at J, with 17 bases between. Here the CDR3 reads CASSLSEGSWTPLHF. CDR3 coding DNA: TGTGCCAGCAGCTTGTCCGAGGGTAGTTGGACACCCCTCCACTTT.

This clone was observed a few times. The chain couples TRBV4-3 to TRBJ1-4; TRBD1 might be the D (5 bases). The CDR3 is 14 residues long. V lost 0 bases, J lost 10 bases, and 12 bases lay in between. The germline V gene has CDR1 LGHNA and CDR2 YSLEER. The CDR3 region has the DNA TGCGCCAGCAGCCAAGAGGCAAGGGGTGGAAAACTGTTTTTT. This translates into CASSQEARGGKLFF.

The chain links TRBV30 to TRBJ1-2; 7 bases are a match to TRBD1. V trimming: 7 bases; J trimming: 5 bases; junction bases outside the gene matches: 10. The CDR3 consists of 13 residues. CDR1 is GTSNPN and CDR2 is SVGIG in the germline V gene (reference sequence). The DNA for the CDR3 is TGTGCCTCCCGGGACAGCGGGGGGTATGGCTACACCTTC. Its protein product is CASRDSGGYGYTF.

V and J are TRBV9 and TRBJ1-1; no clear D. The CDR3 runs 15 residues. Trimming shortened V by 4 bases and J by 0 bases, and 13 bases separated the two germline ends. Germline-derived CDR1 and CDR2 are SGDLS and YYNGEE. The CDR3 here is CASSPRHNMNTEAFF. The CDR3 bases are TGTGCCAGCAGCCCCCGGCACAACATGAACACTGAAGCTTTCTTT.

The rearrangement links TRBV10-3 to TRBJ2-5, with 11 nucleotides matching TRBD2. J gave up 2 bases and V 6 bases, and 2 bases lay outside the gene matches. The CDR3 spans 14 residues. CDR1 is ENHRY, CDR2 SYGVKD, per germline. The CDR3 DNA sequence: TGTGCCATCAGGGCTAGCGGGGGGCAAGAGACCCAGTACTTC. Its protein is CAIRASGGQETQYF.

The rearrangement uses TRBV18 and TRBJ1-2; unclear D gene. The CDR3 length is 13 residues. Germline CDR1 is KGHSH and CDR2 is LQKENI. Trimming pared 4 bases from V and 8 bases from J, leaving 14 bases between. The CDR3, as DNA: TGTGCCAGCTCACAAGACACCACGCAGGGCTACACCTTC. Its translation is CASSQDTTQGYTF.

The J gene is TRBJ2-3, the V gene TRBV15; no clear D. V lost 4 bases, J lost 3 bases, and 8 bases lay in between. This CDR3 comprises 13 residues. Per the germline V gene, CDR1 is LNHNV and CDR2 is YYDKDF (reference sequence). The CDR3 protein is CATSKPSTDTQYF. The CDR3 bases are TGTGCCACCAGCAAACCCAGTACAGATACGCAGTATTTT. The variable domain in full, with the rest retrieved from reference TRBV15 and TRBJ2-3, is DAMVIQNPRYQVTQFGKPVTLSCSQTLNHNVMYWYQQKSSQAPKLLFHYYDKDFNNEADTPDNFQSRRPNTSFCFLDIRSPGLGDTAMYLCATSKPSTDTQYFGPGTRLTVL.

This clone was found a few times. J is TRBJ1-6 and V is TRBV28; the match to TRBD1 covers 9 bases. V was pared by 5 bases and J by 10 bases, with 12 bases of the junction left unmatched. In germline, CDR1 is MDHEN, CDR2 SYDVKM. The CDR3 extends over 16 amino acids. The CDR3 loop is CASSRPPGTGRSPLHF. CDR3 bases: TGTGCCAGCAGTCGTCCCCCTGGGACAGGGCGGTCACCCCTCCACTTT.

This clone was observed once. The V and J genes are TRBV30 and TRBJ1-1, with D possibly TRBD1 on 5 matching bases. Germline V gene lookup returns CDR1 GTSNPN and CDR2 SVGIG (reference sequence). The CDR3 has 11 amino acids. V was pared by 0 bases and J by 12 bases, with 11 bases between. As DNA, the CDR3 is TGTGCCTGGAGTGTTGGGGCGCAGTCTTTCTTT. The encoded protein is CAWSVGAQSFF.

J is TRBJ2-3 and V is TRBV7-6, with a tentative D call TRBD2 (5 bases). V was shortened by 1 base and J by 3 bases, with 11 bases between the two germline ends. There are 15 residues in the CDR3. The V gene's germline CDR1 is SGHVS and CDR2 FNYEAQ. CDR3 loop: CASSLGSGPTDTQYF. Written as DNA, the CDR3 is TGTGCCAGCAGCTTAGGGAGCGGTCCAACAGATACGCAGTATTTT.

This rearrangement joins TRBV9 to TRBJ1-1; D is perhaps TRBD1 (5 bases). The V and J ends lost 0 bases and 6 bases respectively, with 12 bases between them. The germline CDR1 and CDR2 sequences are SGDLS and YYNGEE. The CDR3 sequence is 14 residues long. CDR3 loop: CASSVGVAGAEAFF. DNA of the CDR3: TGTGCCAGCAGCGTAGGGGTCGCGGGGGCTGAAGCTTTCTTT.

Comment on this clone: A junction boundary mismatches the germline segment, possibly from a read error. The chain carries TRBV11-2 and TRBJ2-1, with TRBD2 as a possible D gene (5 bases). In germline, CDR1 is SGHAT, CDR2 FQNNGV. The CDR3 runs 12 residues. The CDR3: CASSSLDWPLVF. The CDR3 DNA reads as TGTGCCAGCAGCTCCCTGGACTGGCCCCTGGTCTTC.

The chain joins TRBV2 to TRBJ2-3; 9 nucleotides match TRBD2. CDR3 length: 14 residues. The V segment lost 6 bases and the J segment 3 bases; nucleotides outside the gene matches: 4. Germline loops: CDR1 SNHLY, CDR2 FYNNEI. CDR3 loop: CASRAGGPTDTQYF. In DNA, the CDR3 is TGTGCCAGCAGGGCGGGGGGGCCGACAGATACGCAGTATTTT.

The chain joins TRBV27 to TRBJ2-1, with 8 bases aligning to TRBD1. There are 17 residues in the CDR3. CDR1 is MNHEY, CDR2 SMNVEV, per germline (reference sequence). Trimming at V came to 4 bases and at J to 1 base, leaving 9 bases not matched to a gene. The CDR3 loop reads CASSSSQGVTSYNEQFF. Here the CDR3 DNA reads TGTGCCAGCAGTTCCTCACAGGGGGTGACGTCCTACAATGAGCAGTTCTTC.

This clone has more than one count but fewer than ten. The chain carries TRBV29-1 and TRBJ2-4, with 15 positions matching TRBD2. The CDR3 is 17 amino acids. Germline V gene sequence: CDR1 SQVTM, CDR2 ANQGSEA. Trimming removed 4 bases from V and 1 base from J; junction bases left unmatched: 5. CDR3 in DNA: TGCAGCGTTGTTAGGACTAGCGGGGGGGCGGCCAAAAACATTCAGTACTTC. Its protein product is CSVVRTSGGAAKNIQYF.

The chain has TRBV11-3 and TRBJ2-5; 11 bases agree with TRBD2. CDR1 is SGHNT and CDR2 is YENEEA in the germline V gene. This CDR3 is built from 14 residues. V gave up 5 bases and J gave up 9 bases; unmatched junction bases: 8. The CDR3: CASSLGTSGRAQYF. In nucleotides, the CDR3 is TGTGCCAGCAGCCTAGGGACTAGCGGCAGGGCCCAGTACTTC. The whole variable domain, remainder taken from reference TRBV11-3 and TRBJ2-5, is EAGVVQSPRYKIIEKKQPVAFWCNPISGHNTLYWYLQNLGQGPELLIRYENEEAVDDSQLPKDRFSAERLKGVDSTLKIQPAELGDSAVYLCASSLGTSGRAQYFGPGTRLLVL.

CDR3: CAAGGYNEQFF. For the CDR3, the DNA is TGTGCAGCAGGGGGCTACAATGAGCAGTTCTTC. The chain uses TRBV7-8 and TRBJ2-1; TRBD1 matches 7 bases. CDR1 and CDR2 (germline): SGHVS, FQNEAQ. The CDR3 is 11 residues long.

The chain employs TRBV15 and TRBJ2-1; 8 bases line up with TRBD2. Per germline, CDR1 LNHNV and CDR2 YYDKDF (reference sequence). V dropped 4 bases and J dropped 0; count of bases not matched to a gene: 2. CDR3 size: 15 residues. The CDR3 region has the DNA TGTGCCACCAGCAAGCTAGCGGGCTCCTACAATGAGCAGTTCTTC. Protein sequence: CATSKLAGSYNEQFF.

This clone occurred a few times. This chain uses TRBV10-3 with TRBJ1-2; possibly TRBD1 for D (6 bases). The CDR3 has 12 residues. CDR1 is ENHRY and CDR2 is SYGVKD in the germline V gene. Between the trimmed V and J ends, which lost 7 bases and 1 base, there was a span of 7 bases. The CDR3 DNA follows: TGTGCCATCAAGGACAGTAACTATGGCTACACCTTC. It is translated as CAIKDSNYGYTF.

V gene TRBV5-1 combines with J gene TRBJ1-4; 12 bases are shared with TRBD1. CDR1 is SGHRS, CDR2 YFSETQ, per germline. This CDR3 is 16 amino acids long. V shed 3 bases and J 6 bases; nucleotides not matched to a gene: 6. The CDR3: CASSSGTGGRDEKLFF. CDR3 sequence (DNA): TGCGCCAGCAGCTCTGGGACAGGGGGCCGGGATGAAAAACTGTTTTTT.

The rearrangement uses TRBV6-5 and TRBJ1-5; 7 positions match TRBD1. The CDR3 is made up of 13 amino acids. Germline V gene lookup returns CDR1 MNHEY and CDR2 SVGAGI. J gave up 7 bases and V 11 bases, and 11 bases lay outside the gene matches. In DNA, the CDR3 is TGTGCCGGAGGGGGCCAGGGAATACAGCCCCAGCATTTT. Its protein product is CAGGGQGIQPQHF.

This rearrangement joins TRBV4-2 to TRBJ2-7, with 9 nucleotides matching TRBD2. The CDR3 consists of 17 residues. CDR1 LGHNA and CDR2 YNFKEQ come from the germline V gene. Germline trimming cut 0 bases from V and 1 base from J; bases unmatched to any gene: 7. CDR3 region: CASSQEGRLAGSYEQYF. The CDR3 DNA is TGTGCCAGCAGCCAAGAAGGTCGGCTAGCGGGGTCCTACGAGCAGTACTTC.

The rearrangement uses TRBV30 and TRBJ2-1; D is ambiguous. In germline, CDR1 is GTSNPN, CDR2 SVGIG (reference sequence). Trimming took off 1 base at V and 7 bases at J, with 11 bases between the two ends. The CDR3 has 13 amino acids. CDR3 nucleotides: TGTGCCTGGAGTGCCCAAGGACGGAATGAGCAGTTCTTC. Residues: CAWSAQGRNEQFF.

This clone is a singleton in its sample. This rearrangement joins TRBV29-1 to TRBJ1-1, with D unresolved. The CDR3 consists of 14 residues. Trimming stripped 5 bases from V and 5 bases from J, with 18 bases between. Looked up from germline, CDR1 is SQVTM and CDR2 is ANQGSEA. CDR3 DNA sequence: TGCAGCGTTCCAGGACCCCGGATTAGAACTGAAGCTTTCTTT. Amino acids: CSVPGPRIRTEAFF. Based on the CDR3 plus reference TRBV29-1 and TRBJ1-1, the full variable domain is SAVISQKPSRDICQRGTSLTIQCQVDSQVTMMFWYRQQPGQSLTLIATANQGSEATYESGFVIDKFPISRPNLTFSTLTVSNMSPEDSSIYLCSVPGPRIRTEAFFGQGTRLTVV.

In its sample, this clone was seen a few times. The rearrangement joins TRBV27 to TRBJ2-7, with 8 bases identical to TRBD2. This CDR3 is 15 amino acids long. V was clipped by 6 bases and J by 3 bases; unmatched bases: 10. CDR1 is MNHEY and CDR2 is SMNVEV in the germline V gene (reference sequence). In DNA form, the CDR3 reads TGTGCCAGCAGAGGGAGCGGGGGAGCTATCTACGAGCAGTACTTC. It yields the protein CASRGSGGAIYEQYF.

V is TRBV5-8 and J is TRBJ1-1; no reliable D call. V was shortened by 5 bases and J by 7 bases, with 9 bases between the two germline ends. The CDR3 sequence is 11 residues long. The germline gives CDR1 SGHTS, CDR2 YDEGEE. CDR3 DNA sequence: TGTGCCAGCAGTATATCAGGTGAAGCTTTCTTT. Amino acid sequence: CASSISGEAFF.

This chain links TRBV30 with TRBJ2-3; a weak D match, TRBD2 (6 bases). Germline V lookup: CDR1 GTSNPN, CDR2 SVGIG (reference sequence). The V gene lost 5 bases and the J gene lost 0 bases, with 9 bases spanning the gap. The CDR3 has 13 residues. The CDR3 loop is CAWEAGSTDTQYF. In DNA form, the CDR3 reads TGTGCCTGGGAGGCGGGGAGCACAGATACGCAGTATTTT.

CDR3 residues: CASSPNAPRSNQPQHF. The DNA for the CDR3 is TGTGCCAGCTCACCGAACGCACCCCGTAGCAATCAGCCCCAGCATTTT. The rearrangement uses TRBV18 and TRBJ1-5, with no clear D. CDR3 length: 16 amino acids. Germline values: CDR1 KGHSH, CDR2 LQKENI. V shed 3 bases and J shed 0 bases, with 12 bases lying between them.